This T cell receptor (beta chain) originates from a study of PD-1 blockade in classical Hodgkin lymphoma. Study findings and constraints: Baseline TCR diversity was reportedly lower in newly diagnosed patients than in healthy donors. It was reported as lower still in relapsed/refractory patients. Significantly greater TCR diversity emerged by C4D1 in CD4+ cells but not CD8+ cells.

Of note for this clone: Its antigen is undetermined.

The time point denotes: cycle 4 day 1 (C4D1), after five to seven weeks of nivolumab. Exposure to brentuximab vedotin varied, and each patient had relapsed following autologous stem cell transplantation. Best responses fell into complete response, partial response or progressive disease. Method: immunoSEQ multiplex PCR; TCRdb's copy keeps in-frame clones and lacks some. This sample has about 15,000 clones, with 60% to 75% found just once. The sample was peripheral blood mononuclear cells (PBMCs), taken before the fourth cycle of nivolumab. The sequence came from a human donor with classical Hodgkin lymphoma.

The CDR3 DNA is TGTGCCAGCAGCTCCCCCCTAACCGGGGCCGAGTTCATTCAGTACTTC. Amino acid sequence: CASSSPLTGAEFIQYF. The gene calls are TRBV5-8 and TRBJ2-4; D may be TRBD1 or TRBD2 (5 bases each). The CDR3 length is 16 residues. Looked up from germline, CDR1 is SGHTS and CDR2 is YDEGEE. V was clipped by 3 bases and J by 9 bases, with 22 bases between them.